This T cell receptor beta chain was obtained from a study of a mutant IDH1 vaccine in newly diagnosed glioma. Germline values: CDR1 MNHNY, CDR2 SVGAGI (reference sequence). CDR3 length equals 14 residues. V shed 7 bases, J shed 7 bases, and the junction held 9 bases outside the gene matches. The time point is: week 35, safety follow-up. Each dose delivered 300 ug of mutant IDH1 20-mer peptide subcutaneously with imiquimod. With regard to this clone: What it binds is unknown.

TCRdb keeps only in-frame clones here, not all; method: immunoSEQ multiplex PCR. The data hold about 64,000 clones, with about 74% observed a single time. Study-level findings and limits: Vaccine-induced immune responses were detected in roughly 93% of patients.

The gene calls are TRBV6-6 and TRBJ2-1, with TRBD2 identical over 8 bases. The TCR was taken from a man aged 50 to 60 with glioma. The sample consisted of PBMCs, taken from a glioma patient whose treatment included an IDH1 peptide vaccine. CDR3 nucleotide sequence: TGTGCCAGCACTGTTAGCGGGGCCCAAAATGAGCAGTTCTTC. It encodes CASTVSGAQNEQFF.